This T cell receptor beta chain was identified in a study of cytomegalovirus exposure and HLA in healthy donors. The study's findings and limits: The authors later found HLA-associated TCR beta chains more clonally expanded than equally common others.

As regards this clone: Its antigen remains unidentified.

Both 60 Vbeta primers and 13 Jbeta primers went into the PCR. TCRdb keeps only in-frame clones here, not all; method: immunoSEQ multiplex PCR. The table includes around 140,000 clones, around 80% detected once. Nominally healthy donors provided the samples, though records likely missed some immune exposures. CDR1 SQVTM and CDR2 ANQGSEA come from the germline V gene. The CDR3 is made up of 16 amino acids. Trimming took 4 bases from V and 8 from J; bases not matched to a gene: 19. This chain connects TRBV29-1 to TRBJ1-1; 7 bases are shared with TRBD1. Material: PBMCs. This TCR came from a man aged 40-55 years in good health and CMV-seropositive. CDR3 region: CSVADGTAITPSEAFF. The CDR3 DNA sequence: TGCAGCGTTGCCGACGGGACAGCTATAACCCCTTCCGAAGCTTTCTTT.